A single sample is the source of the 21 T cell receptor beta chains below, sequenced in a study of vaccination and CD4 T cells after COVID-19. Treatment indicated: roughly nine-day PBMC culture with coronavirus spike peptide pools or control peptides (ViraFEST assay). Sequenced with the Oncomine TCR Beta short-read assay was DNA taken from cultured CD4+ T cells. TCRdb processed the PCR reads anew with MiXCR; each CDR3 protein has one entry. The sample lists about 26,000 distinct CDR3 sequences; about 40% were seen once. These TCRs' antigens remain unknown. Sample: CD4+ T cells from blood, cultured in vitro. These receptor sequences come from a human donor who had recovered from COVID-19.

The table lists this clonotype with a few counts. J is TRBJ2-5 and V is TRBV6-1; either TRBD1 or TRBD2 may supply D (5 bases each). This CDR3 has 17 amino acids. V was cut by 5 bases and J by 1 base, with 20 bases left in between. CDR1 is MNHNS, CDR2 SASEGT, per germline. The CDR3, as DNA: TGTGCCAGCAGTCGACCGGGATTGGGGGAATCCCAAGAGACCCAGTACTTC. Amino acids: CASSRPGLGESQETQYF.

This clonotype has more than one count but fewer than ten. CDR3 in amino acids: CASSDRVFSQPQHF. The CDR3 bases are TGCGCCAGCAGTGACAGGGTCTTTAGTCAGCCCCAGCATTTT. V and J are TRBV10-1 and TRBJ1-5; the D gene is possibly TRBD1 (5 bases). The CDR3 runs to 14 residues. Trimming removed 3 bases from V and 6 bases from J, with 12 bases in between. Germline loops: CDR1 WNHNN, CDR2 SYGVQD (reference sequence).

The chain couples TRBV10-3 to TRBJ2-2, with 9 bases lining up with TRBD2. This CDR3 spans 16 amino acids. Germline trimming cut 7 bases from V and 4 bases from J; bases unmatched to any gene: 10. Germline-derived CDR1 and CDR2 are ENHRY and SYGVKD. The CDR3 DNA follows: TGTGCCATCAAATCGCTAGCGGGGCGTGGCACCGGGGAGCTGTTTTTT. Protein product: CAIKSLAGRGTGELFF.

This clonotype was detected once. The chain links TRBV5-1 to TRBJ1-1; D possibly corresponds to TRBD1 (5 bases). Trimming removed 2 bases from V and 4 bases from J, with 12 bases in between. Germline V gives CDR1 SGHRS, CDR2 YFSETQ. CDR3 length: 14 residues. Here the CDR3 DNA reads TGCGCCAGCAGCTTCAGGGACTCTGGCACTGAAGCTTTCTTT. Its translation is CASSFRDSGTEAFF.

As DNA, the CDR3 is TGCGCCAGCAGCTCAAGACAGGGGAGCACTGAAGCTTTCTTT. Its protein is CASSSRQGSTEAFF. This chain connects TRBV5-1 to TRBJ1-1; 8 bases align to TRBD1. The CDR3 has 14 amino acids. Germline V gene sequence: CDR1 SGHRS, CDR2 YFSETQ. V was pared by 3 bases and J by 4 bases, with 5 bases of the junction left unmatched. The variable domain in full, with the rest retrieved from reference TRBV5-1 and TRBJ1-1, is KAGVTQTPRYLIKTRGQQVTLSCSPISGHRSVSWYQQTPGQGLQFLFEYFSETQRNKGNFPGRFSGRQFSNSRSEMNVSTLELGDSALYLCASSSRQGSTEAFFGQGTRLTVV.

The V and J genes are TRBV10-3 and TRBJ2-1; 7 positions agree with TRBD1. With 10 bases clipped from V and 5 bases from J, the junction kept 11 bases outside the gene matches. The CDR3 loop spans 14 amino acids. The germline gives CDR1 ENHRY, CDR2 SYGVKD. The chain's CDR3 is CATGANQGDNEQFF. DNA of the CDR3: TGTGCCACCGGGGCGAATCAGGGGGACAATGAGCAGTTCTTC.

This clonotype was seen a handful of times. This rearrangement joins TRBV10-3 to TRBJ1-2; TRBD1 agrees at 8 bases. Germline V gene lookup returns CDR1 ENHRY and CDR2 SYGVKD. Losses at the gene ends were 3 bases for V and 4 bases for J; bases not matched to a gene: 7. This CDR3 is 15 amino acids long. The CDR3 protein is CAISDWTGLGYGYTF. In DNA form, the CDR3 reads TGTGCCATCAGTGACTGGACAGGGCTCGGCTATGGCTACACCTTC.

The gene calls are TRBV6-1 and TRBJ2-3; 7 nucleotides align to TRBD2. The CDR3 has 15 residues. J gave up 4 bases and V 6 bases, and 10 bases lay outside the gene matches. The germline CDR1 and CDR2 sequences are MNHNS and SASEGT. The CDR3 DNA sequence: TGTGCCAGCAGAAGAGGCGGGAGTCACGCAGATACGCAGTATTTT. Translated, it gives CASRRGGSHADTQYF.

The rearrangement uses TRBV19 and TRBJ1-1, with D possibly TRBD1 on 6 matching bases. Germline-derived CDR1 and CDR2 are LNHDA and SQIVND (reference sequence). The CDR3 loop spans 16 amino acids. V lost 6 bases and J 6 bases, leaving 23 bases between the germline ends. This CDR3 is CASSPGTRDLLSEAFF. The DNA of the CDR3 is TGTGCCAGTAGCCCCGGGACAAGGGACTTGTTGTCTGAAGCTTTCTTT.

This clonotype was seen a few times. This chain uses TRBV7-3 with TRBJ1-1; possibly TRBD1 for D (5 bases). This CDR3 region has 13 residues. The germline V gene encodes CDR1 SGHTA and CDR2 FQGTGA. V lost 2 bases to trimming and J lost 5 bases, with 9 bases between them. The CDR3 here is CASSLQGGTEAFF. The CDR3 coding sequence is TGTGCCAGCAGCTTACAGGGAGGGACTGAAGCTTTCTTT.

The genes are TRBV11-2 and TRBJ2-7; a weak D match, TRBD1 (7 bases). The V end lost 3 bases, the J end lost 6 bases, and 18 bases lay between the germline ends. This CDR3 comprises 15 residues. The V gene's germline CDR1 is SGHAT and CDR2 FQNNGV. In nucleotides, the CDR3 is TGTGCCAGCAGCTTTACACAGGGGACGGGACTCGAGCAGTACTTC. Protein sequence: CASSFTQGTGLEQYF.

The chain couples TRBV7-2 to TRBJ2-7; tentatively, D is TRBD2 (5 bases). The CDR3 runs 15 residues. Germline CDR1 and CDR2: SGHTA and FQGNSA. V lost 3 bases to trimming and J lost 6 bases, with 18 bases between them. As DNA, the CDR3 is TGTGCCAGCAGCTTGAGTTCCCTACTAGGATTCGAGCAGTACTTC. Protein: CASSLSSLLGFEQYF.

V gene TRBV6-1 combines with J gene TRBJ1-6; 9 bases are shared with TRBD1. The ends lost 2 bases at V and 6 bases at J; junction bases unmatched: 2. Looked up from germline, CDR1 is MNHNS and CDR2 is SASEGT. The CDR3 runs 15 residues. This CDR3 reads CASSETGQGNSPLHF. The CDR3 bases are TGTGCCAGCAGTGAAACGGGACAGGGTAATTCACCCCTCCACTTT.

The chain has TRBV28 and TRBJ2-7; D is unresolved. Germline V gene data show CDR1 as MDHEN and CDR2 as SYDVKM. V shed 7 bases and J shed 2 bases, with 9 bases lying between them. CDR3 length: 12 amino acids. This CDR3 is CASTDGPYEQYF. As DNA, the CDR3 is TGTGCCAGCACGGACGGCCCCTACGAGCAGTACTTC.

This chain connects TRBV12-3 or TRBV12-4 to TRBJ1-5; D is possibly TRBD1 (5 bases). This CDR3 contains 13 residues. V was pared by 6 bases and J by 7 bases, with 13 bases between. The CDR3 reads CASRTQGGQPQHF. CDR3 in DNA: TGTGCCAGCAGAACGCAGGGAGGGCAGCCCCAGCATTTT.

In this sample, this clonotype is medium-sized. The J gene is TRBJ1-6, the V gene TRBV19; 7 bases align to TRBD1. Germline loops: CDR1 LNHDA, CDR2 SQIVND (reference sequence). The CDR3 totals 16 residues. Trimming took 3 bases from V and 6 from J; bases not matched to a gene: 8. CDR3 residues: CASSIQGQRFNSPLHF. Here the CDR3 DNA reads TGTGCCAGTAGTATCCAGGGACAGCGCTTTAATTCACCCCTCCACTTT.

This clonotype showed up just a few times. This chain joins TRBV6-1 and TRBJ1-3; D is undetermined. Germline loops: CDR1 MNHNS, CDR2 SASEGT. The V end lost 2 bases, the J end lost 4 bases, and 6 bases lay between the germline ends. The CDR3 totals 13 residues. The CDR3 DNA sequence: TGTGCCAGCAGTGAAAAGGTCGGAAACACCATATATTTT. This encodes CASSEKVGNTIYF.

This clonotype was seen a handful of times. V gene TRBV27 combines with J gene TRBJ1-2; D is possibly TRBD1 (5 bases). The CDR3 length is 12 residues. Germline CDR1 is MNHEY and CDR2 is SMNVEV (reference sequence). V was pared by 2 bases and J by 4 bases, with 5 bases between. CDR3 coding DNA: TGTGCCAGCAGTTTACAGGGCTATGGCTACACCTTC. Translating it yields CASSLQGYGYTF.

This clonotype has a handful of counts. The rearrangement joins TRBV15 to TRBJ2-1; 9 nucleotides agree with TRBD1. The germline CDR1 and CDR2 sequences are LNHNV and YYDKDF (reference sequence). The trim removed 1 base at V and 15 bases at J, leaving 10 bases unmatched. CDR3 length equals 14 residues. The CDR3 loop is CATSRVGGQGWSFF. Here the CDR3 DNA reads TGTGCCACCAGCAGAGTAGGGGGACAGGGTTGGTCGTTCTTC.

A few counts support this clonotype. This chain joins TRBV7-2 and TRBJ1-2, with D uncertain. The CDR3 is 14 residues long. The V end was cut by 1 base, the J end by 4 bases, with 10 bases between. The V gene's germline CDR1 is SGHTA and CDR2 FQGNSA. In nucleotides, the CDR3 is TGTGCCAGCAGCTTAGTAGACATACCCTATGGCTACACCTTC. As protein: CASSLVDIPYGYTF.

This clonotype showed up just once. The rearrangement joins TRBV18 to TRBJ2-1; tentative D call: TRBD1 (6 bases). The V gene's germline CDR1 is KGHSH and CDR2 LQKENI. The CDR3 has 13 amino acids. V was clipped by 1 base and J by 8 bases, with 9 bases between them. The CDR3 here is CASSPRGLDEQFF. CDR3 coding DNA: TGTGCCAGCTCACCACGGGGGCTGGATGAGCAGTTCTTC. Together with reference TRBV18 and TRBJ2-1, the CDR3 gives the full variable domain: NAGVMQNPRHLVRRRGQEARLRCSPMKGHSHVYWYRQLPEEGLKFMVYLQKENIIDESGMPKERFSAEFPKEGPSILRIQQVVRGDSAAYFCASSPRGLDEQFFGPGTRLTVL.